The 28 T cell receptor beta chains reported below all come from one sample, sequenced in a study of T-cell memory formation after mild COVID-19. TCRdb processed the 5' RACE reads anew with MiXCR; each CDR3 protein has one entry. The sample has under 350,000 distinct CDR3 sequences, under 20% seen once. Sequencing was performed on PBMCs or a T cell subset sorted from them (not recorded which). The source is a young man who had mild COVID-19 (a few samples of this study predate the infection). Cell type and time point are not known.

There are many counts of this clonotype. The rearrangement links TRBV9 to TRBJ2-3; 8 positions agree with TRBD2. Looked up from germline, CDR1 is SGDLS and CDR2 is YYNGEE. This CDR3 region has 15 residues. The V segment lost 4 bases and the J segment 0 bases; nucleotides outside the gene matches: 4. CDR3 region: CASSPREGSTDTQYF. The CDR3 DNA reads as TGTGCCAGCAGCCCCCGGGAGGGCAGCACAGATACGCAGTATTTT.

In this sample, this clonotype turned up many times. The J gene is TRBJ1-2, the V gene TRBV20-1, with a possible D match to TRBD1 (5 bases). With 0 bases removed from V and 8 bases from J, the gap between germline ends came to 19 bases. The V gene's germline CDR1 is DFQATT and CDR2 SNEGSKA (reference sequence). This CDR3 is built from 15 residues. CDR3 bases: TGCAGTGCTAGAGATGTTTTAGGGGCTGTAGGAGGCTACACCTTC. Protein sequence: CSARDVLGAVGGYTF.

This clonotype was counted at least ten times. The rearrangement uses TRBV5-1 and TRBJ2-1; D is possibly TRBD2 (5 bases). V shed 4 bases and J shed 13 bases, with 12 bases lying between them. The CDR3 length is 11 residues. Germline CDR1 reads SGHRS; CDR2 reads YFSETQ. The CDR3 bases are TGCGCCAGCAGCGTCGAGGGTACCCAGTTCTTC. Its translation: CASSVEGTQFF.

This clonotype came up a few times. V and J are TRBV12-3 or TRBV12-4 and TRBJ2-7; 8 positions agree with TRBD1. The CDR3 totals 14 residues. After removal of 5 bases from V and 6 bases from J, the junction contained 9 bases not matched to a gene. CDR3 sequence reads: CASSPGQGPGEQYF. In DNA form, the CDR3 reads TGTGCCAGCAGTCCCGGACAGGGTCCGGGCGAGCAGTACTTC.

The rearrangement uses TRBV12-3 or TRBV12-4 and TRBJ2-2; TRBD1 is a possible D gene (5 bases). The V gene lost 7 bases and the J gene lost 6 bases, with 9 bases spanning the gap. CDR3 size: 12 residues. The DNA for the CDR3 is TGTGCCAGCAAAAAAGGGGCCGGGGAGCTGTTTTTT. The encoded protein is CASKKGAGELFF.

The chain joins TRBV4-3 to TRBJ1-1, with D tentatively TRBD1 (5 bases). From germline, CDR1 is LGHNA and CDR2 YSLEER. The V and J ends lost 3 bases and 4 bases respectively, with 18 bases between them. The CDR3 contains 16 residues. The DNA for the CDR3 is TGCGCCAGCAGCCACAATCCCGGGGGTGAGGGCACTGAAGCTTTCTTT. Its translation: CASSHNPGGEGTEAFF.

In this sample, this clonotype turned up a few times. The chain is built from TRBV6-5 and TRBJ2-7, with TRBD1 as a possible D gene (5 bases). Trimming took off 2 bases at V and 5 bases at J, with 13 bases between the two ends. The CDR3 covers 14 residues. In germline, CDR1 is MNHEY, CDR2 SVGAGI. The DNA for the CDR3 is TGTGCCAGCAGTTACGTCCCAGGGCCCAACGAGCAGTACTTC. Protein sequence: CASSYVPGPNEQYF.

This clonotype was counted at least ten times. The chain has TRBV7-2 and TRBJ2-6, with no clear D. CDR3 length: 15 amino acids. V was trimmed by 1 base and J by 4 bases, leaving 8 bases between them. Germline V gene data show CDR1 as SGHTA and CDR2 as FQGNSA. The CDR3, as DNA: TGTGCCAGCAGCTTAGACTTTTCAGGGGCCAACGTCCTGACTTTC. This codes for CASSLDFSGANVLTF.

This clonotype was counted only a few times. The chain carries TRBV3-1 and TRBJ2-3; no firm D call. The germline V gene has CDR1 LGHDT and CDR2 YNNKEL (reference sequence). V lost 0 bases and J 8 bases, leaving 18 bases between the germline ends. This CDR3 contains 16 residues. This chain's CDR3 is CASSQDPSSRVGTQYF. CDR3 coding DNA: TGTGCCAGCAGCCAAGATCCGTCTAGTCGGGTTGGTACGCAGTATTTT.

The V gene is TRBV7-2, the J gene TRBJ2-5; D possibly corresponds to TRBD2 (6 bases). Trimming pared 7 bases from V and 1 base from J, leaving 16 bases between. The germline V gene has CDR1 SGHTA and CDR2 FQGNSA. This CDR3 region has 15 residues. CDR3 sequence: CASTGAETLQETQYF. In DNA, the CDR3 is TGTGCCAGCACGGGAGCGGAGACCCTCCAAGAGACCCAGTACTTC. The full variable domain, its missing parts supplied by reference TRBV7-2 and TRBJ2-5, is GAGVSQSPSNKVTEKGKDVELRCDPISGHTALYWYRQSLGQGLEFLIYFQGNSAPDKSGLPSDRFSAERTGGSVSTLTIQRTQQEDSAVYLCASTGAETLQETQYFGPGTRLLVL.

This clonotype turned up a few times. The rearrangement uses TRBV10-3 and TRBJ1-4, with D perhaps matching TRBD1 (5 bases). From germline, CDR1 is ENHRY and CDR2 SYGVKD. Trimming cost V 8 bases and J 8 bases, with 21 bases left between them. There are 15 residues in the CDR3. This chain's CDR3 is CAIPHGAPPGEKLFF. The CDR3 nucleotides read TGTGCCATCCCCCACGGCGCGCCTCCAGGGGAAAAACTGTTTTTT.

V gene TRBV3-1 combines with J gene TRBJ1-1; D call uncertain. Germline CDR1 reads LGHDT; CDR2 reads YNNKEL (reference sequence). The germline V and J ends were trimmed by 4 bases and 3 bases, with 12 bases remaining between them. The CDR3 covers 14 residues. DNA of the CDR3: TGTGCCAGCAGCCCCTCAATATCAGACACTGAAGCTTTCTTT. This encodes CASSPSISDTEAFF. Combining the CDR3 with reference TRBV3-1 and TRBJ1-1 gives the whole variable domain DTAVSQTPKYLVTQMGNDKSIKCEQNLGHDTMYWYKQDSKKFLKIMFSYNNKELIINETVPNRFSPKSPDKAHLNLHINSLELGDSAVYFCASSPSISDTEAFFGQGTRLTVV.

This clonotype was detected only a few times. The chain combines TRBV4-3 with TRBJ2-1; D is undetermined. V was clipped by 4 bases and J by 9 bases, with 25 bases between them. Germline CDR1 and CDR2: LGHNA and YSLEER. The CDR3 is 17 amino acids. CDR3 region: CASSLRPPRPVMVEQFF. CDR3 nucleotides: TGCGCCAGCAGCCTAAGACCGCCGCGCCCGGTGATGGTTGAGCAGTTCTTC.

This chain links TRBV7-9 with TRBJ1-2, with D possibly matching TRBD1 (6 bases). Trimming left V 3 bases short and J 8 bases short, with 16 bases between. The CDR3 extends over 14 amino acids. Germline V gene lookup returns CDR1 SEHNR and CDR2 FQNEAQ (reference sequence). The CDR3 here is CASSLRYRESGYTF. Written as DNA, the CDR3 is TGTGCCAGCAGCTTGAGGTACAGGGAATCGGGCTACACCTTC.

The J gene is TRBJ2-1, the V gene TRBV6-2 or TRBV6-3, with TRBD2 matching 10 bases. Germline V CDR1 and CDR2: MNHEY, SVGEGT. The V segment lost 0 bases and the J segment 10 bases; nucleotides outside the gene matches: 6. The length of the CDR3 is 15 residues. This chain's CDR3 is CASSYSLAGVGEQFF. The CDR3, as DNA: TGTGCCAGCAGTTACTCTCTAGCGGGGGTGGGGGAGCAGTTCTTC.

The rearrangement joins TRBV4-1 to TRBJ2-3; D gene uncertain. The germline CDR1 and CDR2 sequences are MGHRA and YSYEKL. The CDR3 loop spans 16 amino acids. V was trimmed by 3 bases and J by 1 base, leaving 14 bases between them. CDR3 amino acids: CASSHPAGRGTDTQYF. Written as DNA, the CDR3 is TGCGCCAGCAGCCACCCGGCTGGTAGGGGCACAGATACGCAGTATTTT.

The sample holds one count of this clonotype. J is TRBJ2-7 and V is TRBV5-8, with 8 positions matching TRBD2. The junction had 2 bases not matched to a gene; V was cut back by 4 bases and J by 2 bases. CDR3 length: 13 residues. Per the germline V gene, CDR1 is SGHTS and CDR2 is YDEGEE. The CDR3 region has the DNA TGTGCCAGCAGCGCGACTAGCGCCTACGAGCAGTACTTC. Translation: CASSATSAYEQYF.

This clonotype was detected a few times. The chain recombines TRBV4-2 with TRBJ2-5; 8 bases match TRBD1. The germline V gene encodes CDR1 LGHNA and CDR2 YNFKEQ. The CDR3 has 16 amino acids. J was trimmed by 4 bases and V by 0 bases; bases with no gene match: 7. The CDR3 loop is CASSQETGVNLETQYF. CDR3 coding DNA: TGTGCCAGCAGCCAAGAGACAGGGGTGAATTTAGAGACCCAGTACTTC.

The CDR3 reads CASGPRNYGYTF. CDR3 DNA: TGTGCCAGCGGCCCCCGTAACTATGGCTACACCTTC. The genes are TRBV28 and TRBJ1-2, with D unresolved. V was trimmed by 8 bases and J by 1 base, leaving 8 bases between them. From germline, CDR1 is MDHEN and CDR2 SYDVKM. The CDR3 covers 12 residues.

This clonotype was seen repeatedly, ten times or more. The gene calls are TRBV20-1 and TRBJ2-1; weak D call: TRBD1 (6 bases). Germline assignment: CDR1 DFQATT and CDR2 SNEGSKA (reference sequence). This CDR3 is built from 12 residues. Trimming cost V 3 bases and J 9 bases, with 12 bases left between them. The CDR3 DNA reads TGCAGTGCTAGGTCCTCAGGGGCTGAGCAGTTCTTC. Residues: CSARSSGAEQFF.

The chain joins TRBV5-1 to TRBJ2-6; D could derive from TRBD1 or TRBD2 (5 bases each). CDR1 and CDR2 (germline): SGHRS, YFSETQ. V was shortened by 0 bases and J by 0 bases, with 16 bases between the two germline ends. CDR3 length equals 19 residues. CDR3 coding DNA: TGCGCCAGCAGCTTGGGGGGCCAGGGAGCCAACTCTGGGGCCAACGTCCTGACTTTC. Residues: CASSLGGQGANSGANVLTF.

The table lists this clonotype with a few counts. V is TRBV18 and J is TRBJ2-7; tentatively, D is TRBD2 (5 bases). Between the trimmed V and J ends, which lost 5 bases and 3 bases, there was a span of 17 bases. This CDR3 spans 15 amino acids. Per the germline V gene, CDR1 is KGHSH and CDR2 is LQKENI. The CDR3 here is CASSLTGRPDYEQYF. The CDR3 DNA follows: TGTGCCAGCTCATTGACGGGAAGACCCGACTACGAGCAGTACTTC. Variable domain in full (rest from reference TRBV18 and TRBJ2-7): NAGVMQNPRHLVRRRGQEARLRCSPMKGHSHVYWYRQLPEEGLKFMVYLQKENIIDESGMPKERFSAEFPKEGPSILRIQQVVRGDSAAYFCASSLTGRPDYEQYFGPGTRLTVT.

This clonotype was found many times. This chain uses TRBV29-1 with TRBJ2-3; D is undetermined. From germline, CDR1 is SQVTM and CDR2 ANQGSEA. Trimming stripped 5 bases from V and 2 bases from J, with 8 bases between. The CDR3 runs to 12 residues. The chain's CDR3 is CSVRWDTDTQYF. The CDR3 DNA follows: TGCAGCGTTAGGTGGGACACAGATACGCAGTATTTT.

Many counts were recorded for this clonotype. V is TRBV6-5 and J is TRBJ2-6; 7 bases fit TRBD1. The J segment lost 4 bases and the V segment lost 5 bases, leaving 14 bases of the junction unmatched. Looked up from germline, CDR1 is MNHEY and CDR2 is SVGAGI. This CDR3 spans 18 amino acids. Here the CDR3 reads CASSATGTVTGGANVLTF. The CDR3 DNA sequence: TGTGCCAGCAGTGCTACCGGGACAGTCACCGGAGGGGCCAACGTCCTGACTTTC.

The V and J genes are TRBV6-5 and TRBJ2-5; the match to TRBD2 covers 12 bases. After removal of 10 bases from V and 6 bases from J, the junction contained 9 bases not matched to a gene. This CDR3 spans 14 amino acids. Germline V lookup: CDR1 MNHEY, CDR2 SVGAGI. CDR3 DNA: TGTGCCACCAAACTAGCGGGGGGCGAGAAGACCCAGTACTTC. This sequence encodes CATKLAGGEKTQYF.

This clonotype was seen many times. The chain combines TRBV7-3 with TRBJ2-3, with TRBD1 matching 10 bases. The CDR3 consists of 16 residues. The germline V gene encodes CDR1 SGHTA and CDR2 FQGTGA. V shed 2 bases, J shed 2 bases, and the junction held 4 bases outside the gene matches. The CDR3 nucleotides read TGTGCCAGCAGCTTATCCGGGACAGGGGTCACAGATACGCAGTATTTT. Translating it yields CASSLSGTGVTDTQYF.

For the CDR3, the DNA is TGTGCCAGCAGCCAAGTGGTTGTGAGTTTGCAAGAGACCCAGTACTTC. It translates to CASSQVVVSLQETQYF. The V call is TRBV3-1, the J call TRBJ2-5; D not certain. CDR3 length: 16 amino acids. The germline V gene has CDR1 LGHDT and CDR2 YNNKEL (reference sequence). The germline V and J ends were trimmed by 1 base and 2 bases, with 14 bases remaining between them.

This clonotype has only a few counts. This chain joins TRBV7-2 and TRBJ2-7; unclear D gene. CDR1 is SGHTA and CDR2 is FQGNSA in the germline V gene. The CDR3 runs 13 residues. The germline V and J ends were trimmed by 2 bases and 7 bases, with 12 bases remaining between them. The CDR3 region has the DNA TGTGCCAGCAGCTTATCCCTCTTGGGGGAGCAGTACTTC. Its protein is CASSLSLLGEQYF.